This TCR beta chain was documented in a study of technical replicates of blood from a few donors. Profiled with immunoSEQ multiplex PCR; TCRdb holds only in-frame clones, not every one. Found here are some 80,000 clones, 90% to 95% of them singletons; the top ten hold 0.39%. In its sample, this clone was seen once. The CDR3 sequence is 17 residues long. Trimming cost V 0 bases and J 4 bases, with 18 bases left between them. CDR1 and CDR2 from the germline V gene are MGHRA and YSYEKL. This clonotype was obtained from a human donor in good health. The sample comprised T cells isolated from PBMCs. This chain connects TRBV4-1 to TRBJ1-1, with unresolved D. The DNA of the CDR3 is TGCGCCAGCAGCCAAGATTTCAGCGCGGTTTATAGCACTGAAGCTTTCTTT. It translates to CASSQDFSAVYSTEAFF.